The clone carrying this TCR beta chain was counted between two and nine times. Researchers ran the PCR with 60 Vbeta and 13 Jbeta primers. Clones were read by immunoSEQ multiplex PCR, and TCRdb kept only the in-frame ones, dropping some. The sample lists under 150,000 clones, around four fifths occurring once. This sample is drawn from a study of cytomegalovirus exposure and HLA in healthy donors. V shed 2 bases and J shed 4 bases, with 14 bases lying between them. The germline CDR1 and CDR2 sequences are MGHDK and SYGVNS. The CDR3 contains 15 residues. The genes are TRBV25-1 and TRBJ1-1, with unresolved D. The receptor comes from a boy between 10 and 17 years old in good health and CMV-seronegative. Sequencing used PBMCs. In nucleotides, the CDR3 is TGTGCCAGCAGTGAAGACTATGGGGTAGGCACTGAAGCTTTCTTT. Its protein is CASSEDYGVGTEAFF.